The 4 T cell receptor beta chains given below trace back to one sample, sequenced in a study of blood T cells in healthy people across ages. A J-beta primer mix and a sample-barcoded 5' primer were used in a second PCR of roughly 6 to 12 cycles. One entry per CDR3 protein results from TCRdb running MiXCR on the 5' RACE reads. The sample carries hundreds of thousands of distinct CDR3 sequences, around 45% recorded once. The specimen was blood. The receptors shown here come from a man in his sixties in good health.

This clonotype was found a few times. J is TRBJ2-3 and V is TRBV5-1; a weak D match, TRBD1 (5 bases). The CDR3 has 15 amino acids. Trimming stripped 2 bases from V and 4 bases from J, with 14 bases between. Germline values: CDR1 SGHRS, CDR2 YFSETQ. The CDR3 loop is CASSFLGLPADTQYF. The CDR3 region has the DNA TGCGCCAGCAGCTTTTTGGGGCTCCCGGCAGATACGCAGTATTTT.

The CDR3 DNA is TGTGCCAGCAGTAGGGAGTGGTCCTACAATGAGCAGTTCTTC. As protein: CASSREWSYNEQFF. The chain has TRBV5-5 and TRBJ2-1; D may be TRBD2 (5 bases). The V gene's germline CDR1 is SGHKS and CDR2 YYEKEE (reference sequence). Trimming removed 5 bases from V and 1 base from J, with 10 bases in between. CDR3 length: 14 residues.

Ten or more counts support this clonotype. The rearrangement uses TRBV7-9 and TRBJ2-7; 10 nucleotides match TRBD2. CDR1 and CDR2 from the germline V gene are SEHNR and FQNEAQ (reference sequence). This CDR3 has 16 residues. V lost 5 bases, J lost 6 bases, and 13 bases stayed unmatched. The CDR3 sequence is CASSGRLAGLDGEQYF. CDR3 DNA sequence: TGTGCCAGCAGCGGACGACTAGCGGGTCTGGATGGCGAGCAGTACTTC.

This chain connects TRBV30 to TRBJ2-4; TRBD2 is a possible D gene (6 bases). The assigned J gene may be wrong: the sequence end matches TRBJ2-5 better. Germline V gene lookup returns CDR1 GTSNPN and CDR2 SVGIG (reference sequence). The CDR3 spans 15 residues. CDR3 sequence (DNA): TGTGCCTGGAGTGTACGGCAGGCCGGGAGAAAGACCCAGTACTTC. As protein: CAWSVRQAGRKTQYF.